Below are 19 T cell receptor beta chains sequenced from a single sample in a study of blood T cell repertoires in COVID-19. Sequencing used immunoSEQ multiplex PCR; TCRdb keeps in-frame clones, though not all of them. Altogether approximately 300,000 clones are present, 70% to 90% being singletons, with the ten largest covering about 4.1%. The sequenced sample consisted of PBMCs or T cells enriched from blood (not recorded which). These TCRs come from a man aged 25-40 years who had recovered from COVID-19.

The chain couples TRBV11-3 to TRBJ1-1; maybe TRBD1 (5 bases). Trimming left V 3 bases short and J 4 bases short, with 9 bases between. The CDR3 covers 13 residues. Germline V gene lookup returns CDR1 SGHNT and CDR2 YENEEA. CDR3 sequence reads: CASSFNRLTEAFF. The CDR3 nucleotides are TGTGCCAGCAGCTTCAACAGGCTCACTGAAGCTTTCTTT.

This chain connects TRBV5-1 to TRBJ1-1, with 7 bases identical to TRBD1. From germline, CDR1 is SGHRS and CDR2 YFSETQ. Losses at the gene ends were 1 base for V and 5 bases for J; bases not matched to a gene: 5. There are 14 residues in the CDR3. This chain's CDR3 is CASSLLTGETEAFF. In nucleotides, the CDR3 is TGCGCCAGCAGCTTGCTCACAGGGGAGACTGAAGCTTTCTTT.

The chain carries TRBV9 and TRBJ2-6, with 12 bases fitting TRBD2. V shed 4 bases, J shed 0 bases, and the junction held 14 bases outside the gene matches. The germline V gene has CDR1 SGDLS and CDR2 YYNGEE. The CDR3 totals 21 residues. CDR3 coding DNA: TGTGCCAGCAGCTCACCTCGTTCGGGGACTAGCGGGCTCTCTGGGGCCAACGTCCTGACTTTC. Protein sequence: CASSSPRSGTSGLSGANVLTF. The full variable domain, in which reference TRBV9 and TRBJ2-6 provide the parts outside the CDR3, is DSGVTQTPKHLITATGQRVTLRCSPRSGDLSVYWYQQSLDQGLQFLIQYYNGEERAKGNILERFSAQQFPDLHSELNLSSLELGDSALYFCASSSPRSGTSGLSGANVLTFGAGSRLTVL.

The chain joins TRBV7-9 to TRBJ2-7, with 10 bases that match TRBD1. The CDR3 consists of 16 residues. J gave up 4 bases and V 1 base, and 7 bases lay outside the gene matches. Germline values: CDR1 SEHNR, CDR2 FQNEAQ (reference sequence). CDR3 amino acids: CASSLEPGQGSYEQYF. The DNA for the CDR3 is TGTGCCAGCAGCTTAGAGCCGGGACAGGGGTCGTACGAGCAGTACTTC.

The chain uses TRBV19 and TRBJ1-4; 9 bases map to TRBD1. The germline V gene encodes CDR1 LNHDA and CDR2 SQIVND (reference sequence). V was pared by 7 bases and J by 5 bases, with 5 bases of the junction left unmatched. This CDR3 spans 14 amino acids. CDR3 residues: CASTTGGANEKLFF. CDR3 DNA: TGTGCCAGTACTACAGGGGGCGCGAATGAAAAACTGTTTTTT.

This clone was seen a few times. The gene calls are TRBV5-1 and TRBJ1-6; D call uncertain. CDR3 length: 15 residues. Germline CDR1 reads SGHRS; CDR2 reads YFSETQ. V was pared by 1 base and J by 8 bases, with 13 bases between. The CDR3 DNA is TGCGCCAGCAGCTTGAATGATCAGGAGGATTCACCCCTCCACTTT. Its protein product is CASSLNDQEDSPLHF.

This sequence joins TRBV30 and TRBJ2-3; tentatively, D is TRBD1 (6 bases). In germline, CDR1 is GTSNPN, CDR2 SVGIG (reference sequence). CDR3 length equals 16 residues. Deletions cut 0 bases from V and 1 base from J, with 14 bases between. The CDR3 bases are TGTGCCTGGAGTGTACCGCCAGGGGCTGGCACAGATACGCAGTATTTT. Its protein product is CAWSVPPGAGTDTQYF. The complete variable domain, with remaining parts taken from reference TRBV30 and TRBJ2-3, reads SQTIHQWPATLVQPVGSPLSLECTVEGTSNPNLYWYRQAAGRGLQLLFYSVGIGQISSEVPQNLSASRPQDRQFILSSKKLLLSDSGFYLCAWSVPPGAGTDTQYFGPGTRLTVL.

As concerns this clone: This specimen includes other DNA sequences encoding the same CDR3. The CDR3 region is CASSQAVNYGYTF. CDR3 bases: TGTGCCAGCAGCCAGGCGGTGAACTATGGCTACACCTTC. This chain connects TRBV3-1 (or the pseudogene TRBV3-2) to TRBJ1-2, with D hard to call. The CDR3 is 13 amino acids. The germline V gene has CDR1 LGHDT and CDR2 YNNKEL (reference sequence). Trimming pared 3 bases from V and 2 bases from J, leaving 7 bases between.

Relative to its sample, this clone is medium-sized. The V gene is TRBV4-1, the J gene TRBJ2-7; 7 bases fit TRBD2. This CDR3 has 13 residues. CDR1 and CDR2 (germline): MGHRA, YSYEKL. With V trimmed by 4 bases and J by 6 bases, 6 bases remained unmatched. The CDR3 DNA reads TGCGCCAGCAGCCCCCGTGCGGGGGTCGAGCAGTACTTC. It codes for CASSPRAGVEQYF.

This clone was picked up a small number of times. V gene TRBV5-5 combines with J gene TRBJ2-4; 9 bases map to TRBD1. The CDR3 extends over 14 amino acids. Per the germline V gene, CDR1 is SGHKS and CDR2 is YYEKEE (reference sequence). The ends lost 4 bases at V and 4 bases at J; junction bases unmatched: 3. The CDR3 nucleotides are TGTGCCAGCAGCACCGGGACAGGGAAAAACATTCAGTACTTC. Amino acids: CASSTGTGKNIQYF.

V is TRBV7-9 and J is TRBJ1-4; no reliable D call. In germline, CDR1 is SEHNR, CDR2 FQNEAQ (reference sequence). The CDR3 extends over 17 amino acids. The V and J ends lost 3 bases and 0 bases respectively, with 14 bases between them. In DNA, the CDR3 is TGTGCCAGCAGCTTCCCCGTGGCGGGTACAACTAATGAAAAACTGTTTTTT. This encodes CASSFPVAGTTNEKLFF.

The chain employs TRBV5-1 and TRBJ2-3; no clear D. The CDR3 has 12 residues. Per germline, CDR1 SGHRS and CDR2 YFSETQ. Trimming took off 5 bases at V and 4 bases at J, with 8 bases between the two ends. The CDR3: CASRLAPDTQYF. The CDR3 DNA is TGCGCCAGCAGATTAGCCCCAGATACGCAGTATTTT.

The chain carries TRBV7-2 and TRBJ2-5, with a possible D match to TRBD2 (6 bases). V dropped 4 bases and J dropped 3 bases, with 12 bases sitting between them. The CDR3 spans 14 residues. Germline V gene lookup returns CDR1 SGHTA and CDR2 FQGNSA. The CDR3 is CASSSGTLKETQYF. The DNA of the CDR3 is TGTGCCAGCAGCTCCGGGACTCTTAAAGAGACCCAGTACTTC.

Here the CDR3 reads CASSYTGYNSPLHF. In DNA form, the CDR3 reads TGTGCCAGCAGTTACACAGGTTATAATTCACCCCTCCACTTT. The chain combines TRBV6-5 with TRBJ1-6, with D maybe TRBD1 (5 bases). CDR1 MNHEY and CDR2 SVGAGI come from the germline V gene. This CDR3 has 14 amino acids. Trimming took off 2 bases at V and 4 bases at J, with 6 bases between the two ends.

The chain joins TRBV5-1 to TRBJ2-5, with D perhaps TRBD2 (6 bases). There are 15 residues in the CDR3. The V and J ends lost 0 bases and 0 bases respectively, with 9 bases between them. The germline gives CDR1 SGHRS, CDR2 YFSETQ. DNA of the CDR3: TGCGCCAGCAGCTTGGCCGGAGGGAACCAAGAGACCCAGTACTTC. Translation: CASSLAGGNQETQYF.

The J gene is TRBJ1-2, the V gene TRBV30; D is possibly TRBD1 (6 bases). The CDR3 covers 15 residues. The germline CDR1 and CDR2 sequences are GTSNPN and SVGIG (reference sequence). Deletions cut 0 bases from V and 2 bases from J, with 13 bases between. This CDR3 reads CAWSVVDRRNYGYTF. The CDR3 DNA reads TGTGCCTGGAGTGTCGTGGACAGAAGAAACTATGGCTACACCTTC.

V is TRBV7-8 and J is TRBJ2-7; TRBD2 matches at 13 bases. The CDR3 has 15 residues. Trimming at V came to 5 bases and at J to 4 bases, leaving 5 bases not matched to a gene. CDR1 is SGHVS, CDR2 FQNEAQ, per germline. The CDR3 loop reads CASSAGTSGKYEQYF. Written as DNA, the CDR3 is TGTGCCAGCAGCGCCGGGACTAGCGGGAAGTACGAGCAGTACTTC.

This clone was picked up one time. This rearrangement joins TRBV13 to TRBJ2-5; tentatively, D is TRBD1 (7 bases). Trimming pared 5 bases from V and 7 bases from J, leaving 14 bases between. This CDR3 spans 13 amino acids. Germline CDR1 and CDR2: PRHDT and FYEKMQ (reference sequence). CDR3 DNA: TGTGCCAGCAGCCTGACAGGGACTGTGACCCAGTACTTC. Protein sequence: CASSLTGTVTQYF.

The chain links TRBV5-1 to TRBJ2-7, with D unclear. The germline gives CDR1 SGHRS, CDR2 YFSETQ. This CDR3 region has 12 residues. The V gene lost 2 bases and the J gene lost 2 bases, with 5 bases spanning the gap. This chain's CDR3 is CASSLQTYEQYF. In DNA, the CDR3 is TGCGCCAGCAGCTTACAAACCTACGAGCAGTACTTC. Supplemented by reference TRBV5-1 and TRBJ2-7, the full variable domain reads KAGVTQTPRYLIKTRGQQVTLSCSPISGHRSVSWYQQTPGQGLQFLFEYFSETQRNKGNFPGRFSGRQFSNSRSEMNVSTLELGDSALYLCASSLQTYEQYFGPGTRLTVT.